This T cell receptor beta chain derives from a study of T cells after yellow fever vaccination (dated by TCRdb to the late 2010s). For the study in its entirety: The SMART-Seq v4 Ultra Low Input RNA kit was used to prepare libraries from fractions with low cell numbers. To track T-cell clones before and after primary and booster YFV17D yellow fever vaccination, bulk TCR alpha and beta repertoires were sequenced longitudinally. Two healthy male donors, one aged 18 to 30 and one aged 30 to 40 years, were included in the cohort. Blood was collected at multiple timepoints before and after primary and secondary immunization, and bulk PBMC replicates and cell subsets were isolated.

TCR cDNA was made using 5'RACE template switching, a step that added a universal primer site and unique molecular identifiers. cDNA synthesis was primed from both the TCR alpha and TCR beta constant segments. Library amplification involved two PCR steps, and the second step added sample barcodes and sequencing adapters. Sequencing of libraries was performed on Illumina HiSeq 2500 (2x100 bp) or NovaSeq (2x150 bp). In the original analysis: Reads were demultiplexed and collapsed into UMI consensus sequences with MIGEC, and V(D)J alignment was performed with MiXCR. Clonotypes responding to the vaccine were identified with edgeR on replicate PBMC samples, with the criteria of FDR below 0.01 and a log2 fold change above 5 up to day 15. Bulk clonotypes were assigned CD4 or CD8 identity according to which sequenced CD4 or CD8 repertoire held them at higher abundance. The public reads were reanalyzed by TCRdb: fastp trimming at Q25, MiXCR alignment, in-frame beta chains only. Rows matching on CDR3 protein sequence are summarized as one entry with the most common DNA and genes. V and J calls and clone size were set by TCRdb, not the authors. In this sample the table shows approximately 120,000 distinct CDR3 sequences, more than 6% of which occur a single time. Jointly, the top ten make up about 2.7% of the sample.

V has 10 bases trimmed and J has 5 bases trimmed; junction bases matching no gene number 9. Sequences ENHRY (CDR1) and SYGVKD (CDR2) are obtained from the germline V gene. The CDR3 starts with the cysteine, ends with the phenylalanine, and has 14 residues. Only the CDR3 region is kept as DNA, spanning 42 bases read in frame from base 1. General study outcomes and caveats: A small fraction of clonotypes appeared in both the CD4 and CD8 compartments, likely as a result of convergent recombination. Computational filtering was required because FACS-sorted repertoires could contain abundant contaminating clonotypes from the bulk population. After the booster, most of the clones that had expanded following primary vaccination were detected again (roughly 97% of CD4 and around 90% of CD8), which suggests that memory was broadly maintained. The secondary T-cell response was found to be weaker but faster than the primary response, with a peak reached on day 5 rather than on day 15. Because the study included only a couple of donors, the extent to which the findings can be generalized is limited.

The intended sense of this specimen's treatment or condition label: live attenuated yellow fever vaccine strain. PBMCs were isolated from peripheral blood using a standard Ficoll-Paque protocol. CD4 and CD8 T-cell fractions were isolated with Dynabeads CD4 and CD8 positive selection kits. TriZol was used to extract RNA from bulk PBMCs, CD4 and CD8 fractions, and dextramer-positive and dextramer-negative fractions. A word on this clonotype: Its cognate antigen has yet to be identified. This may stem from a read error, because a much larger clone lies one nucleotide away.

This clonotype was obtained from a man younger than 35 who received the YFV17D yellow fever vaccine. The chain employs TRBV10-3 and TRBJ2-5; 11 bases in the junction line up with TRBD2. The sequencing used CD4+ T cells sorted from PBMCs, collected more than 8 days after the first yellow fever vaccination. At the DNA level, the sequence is TGTGCCAGTAGCGGGGGGGGATCGGAGGAGACCCAGTACTTC. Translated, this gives CASSGGGSEETQYF.